These T cell receptor beta chains were read from a single sample in a study of shared clonotypes between healthy human individuals. Here immunoSEQ multiplex PCR was the method, and the copy in TCRdb shows in-frame clones only, minus some. The sample includes roughly 640,000 clones, approximately 74% of them seen just once. The sample consisted of memory CD4+ T cells sorted from blood. The receptors come from a woman in her thirties in good health. CDR3s include the opening cysteine and the closing phenylalanine or tryptophan. Each record gives: V gene, J gene, clone size, D gene, CDR3 DNA, CDR3 protein. A D gene is named only where the DNA matches it firmly. The size field is filled for only some rows; it gives once, few, many or a size class.

V gene: TRBV14
J gene: TRBJ2-1
clone size: -
D gene: TRBD2
CDR3 DNA: TGTGCCAGCAGCCAAGATTCCCCACTAGCGGGAGAGCACAATGAGCAGTTCTTC
CDR3 protein: CASSQDSPLAGEHNEQFF

V gene: TRBV4-2
J gene: TRBJ2-1
clone size: -
D gene: -
CDR3 DNA: TGTGCCAGCAGCCAAGAGAGTCGCTCCTACAATGAGCAGTTCTTC
CDR3 protein: CASSQESRSYNEQFF

V gene: TRBV9
J gene: TRBJ1-2
clone size: few
D gene: -
CDR3 DNA: TGTGCCAGCAGCGTCTCGGACAAAAGCTTCGCTAACTATGGCTACACCTTC
CDR3 protein: CASSVSDKSFANYGYTF

V gene: TRBV5-4
J gene: TRBJ2-2
clone size: -
D gene: -
CDR3 DNA: TGTGCCAGCAGCGCCGAACTAGCATTTGAAGGCGGGGAGCTGTTTTTT
CDR3 protein: CASSAELAFEGGELFF

V gene: TRBV7-9
J gene: TRBJ2-6
clone size: -
D gene: TRBD1
CDR3 DNA: TGTGCCAGCAGCTCAGGGGACAGGCGAGGGGACTCTGGGGCCAACGTCCTGACTTTC
CDR3 protein: CASSSGDRRGDSGANVLTF

V gene: TRBV30
J gene: TRBJ1-5
clone size: -
D gene: -
CDR3 DNA: TGTGCCTGGAGTGGACCGTTTAAACAGCCCCAGCATTTT
CDR3 protein: CAWSGPFKQPQHF

V gene: TRBV7-2
J gene: TRBJ1-4
clone size: once
D gene: TRBD1
CDR3 DNA: TGTGCCAGCAGCCGTACAGGGGTCGGCGAAAAACTGTTTTTT
CDR3 protein: CASSRTGVGEKLFF

V gene: TRBV6-5
J gene: TRBJ1-5
clone size: few
D gene: -
CDR3 DNA: TGTGCCAGCAGTTATGACAGGTATAGCAATCAGCCCCAGCATTTT
CDR3 protein: CASSYDRYSNQPQHF

V gene: TRBV5-1
J gene: TRBJ1-2
clone size: -
D gene: -
CDR3 DNA: TGCGCCAGCAGCTTCTCTGGACAGAACTATGGCTACACCTTC
CDR3 protein: CASSFSGQNYGYTF

V gene: TRBV5-1
J gene: TRBJ1-2
clone size: few
D gene: TRBD1
CDR3 DNA: TGCGCCAGCAGCATCGGACAGGGTGTAAATGGCTACACCTTC
CDR3 protein: CASSIGQGVNGYTF

V gene: TRBV27
J gene: TRBJ2-7
clone size: -
D gene: TRBD1
CDR3 DNA: TGTGCCAGCAGTTTAGGGACAGGGTTCGAGCAGTACTTC
CDR3 protein: CASSLGTGFEQYF

V gene: TRBV18
J gene: TRBJ2-7
clone size: once
D gene: TRBD1
CDR3 DNA: TGTGCCAGCTCACCGCGGACAGGGGACGAGCAGTACTTC
CDR3 protein: CASSPRTGDEQYF

V gene: TRBV19
J gene: TRBJ2-7
clone size: -
D gene: TRBD1
CDR3 DNA: TGTGCCAGTAGTTTGGGACAGGGGGCTTACGAGCAGTACTTC
CDR3 protein: CASSLGQGAYEQYF

V gene: TRBV9
J gene: TRBJ2-5
clone size: -
D gene: TRBD1
CDR3 DNA: TGTGCCAGCAGCGTCGGACAGGTGCTACAAGAGACCCAGTACTTC
CDR3 protein: CASSVGQVLQETQYF

V gene: TRBV2
J gene: TRBJ2-5
clone size: few
D gene: TRBD1
CDR3 DNA: TGTGCCAGCAGTACAGGGGGCGCGAAGACCCAGTACTTC
CDR3 protein: CASSTGGAKTQYF

V gene: TRBV19
J gene: TRBJ1-3
clone size: -
D gene: -
CDR3 DNA: TGTGCCAGTATCGCGACAGGAAGAAACACCATATATTTT
CDR3 protein: CASIATGRNTIYF

V gene: TRBV30
J gene: TRBJ2-7
clone size: -
D gene: TRBD1
CDR3 DNA: TGTGCCTGGGCCGGGACAGGGTTCTACGAGCAGTACTTC
CDR3 protein: CAWAGTGFYEQYF

V gene: TRBV6-1
J gene: TRBJ1-2
clone size: -
D gene: TRBD1
CDR3 DNA: TGTGCCAGCAGTGGACTCGGGACAGGGGAAGGGGGTGGCTACACCTTC
CDR3 protein: CASSGLGTGEGGGYTF

V gene: TRBV5-4
J gene: TRBJ2-3
clone size: many
D gene: -
CDR3 DNA: TGTGCCAGCAGCTTGGAGTTTGCGGGGACCAACGGGGATACGCAGTATTTT
CDR3 protein: CASSLEFAGTNGDTQYF

V gene: TRBV20-1
J gene: TRBJ1-2
clone size: -
D gene: -
CDR3 DNA: TGCAGTGCTACAGGGGATATCGGCTACACCTTC
CDR3 protein: CSATGDIGYTF

V gene: TRBV7-6
J gene: TRBJ1-4
clone size: few
D gene: -
CDR3 DNA: TGTGCCAGCAGCTTTCCCGGAAAAAAACTGTTTTTT
CDR3 protein: CASSFPGKKLFF

V gene: TRBV27
J gene: TRBJ2-7
clone size: few
D gene: TRBD2
CDR3 DNA: TGTGCCAGCAGTTTATCCCCTCGCGGGGGCGAGCAGTACTTC
CDR3 protein: CASSLSPRGGEQYF

V gene: TRBV11-2
J gene: TRBJ2-2
clone size: -
D gene: TRBD2
CDR3 DNA: TGTGCCAGCAGCTTACAGCGGGAAGCCGGGGAGCTGTTTTTT
CDR3 protein: CASSLQREAGELFF

V gene: TRBV6-6
J gene: TRBJ2-5
clone size: -
D gene: -
CDR3 DNA: TGTGCCAGCAGTTACTCCGGGATGAGTAACCAAGAGACCCAGTACTTC
CDR3 protein: CASSYSGMSNQETQYF

V gene: TRBV5-1
J gene: TRBJ2-5
clone size: many
D gene: TRBD2
CDR3 DNA: TGCGCCAGCAGCCCCCAGACTAGCGGAGCACCGCAAGAGACCCAGTACTTC
CDR3 protein: CASSPQTSGAPQETQYF

V gene: TRBV7-9
J gene: TRBJ2-3
clone size: -
D gene: TRBD1
CDR3 DNA: TGTGCCAGCAGCCCCCGACAGGGAAGGATGGCAGATACGCAGTATTTT
CDR3 protein: CASSPRQGRMADTQYF

V gene: TRBV25-1
J gene: TRBJ1-5
clone size: -
D gene: TRBD1
CDR3 DNA: TGTGCCAGCAGTGATGCGGACAGGGAGGGCAATCAGCCCCAGCATTTT
CDR3 protein: CASSDADREGNQPQHF

V gene: TRBV28
J gene: TRBJ1-5
clone size: -
D gene: -
CDR3 DNA: TGTGCCAGCGGGGGTGTAAACAATCAGCCCCAGCATTTT
CDR3 protein: CASGGVNNQPQHF

V gene: TRBV29-1
J gene: TRBJ2-5
clone size: -
D gene: -
CDR3 DNA: TGCAGCGTTGAGAGGACCTCCGGGGAGACCCAGTACTTC
CDR3 protein: CSVERTSGETQYF

V gene: TRBV25-1
J gene: TRBJ2-5
clone size: -
D gene: -
CDR3 DNA: TGTGCCAGCAGTGTCGCAGGGGCCCAAGAGACCCAGTACTTC
CDR3 protein: CASSVAGAQETQYF

V gene: TRBV7-9
J gene: TRBJ1-2
clone size: once
D gene: -
CDR3 DNA: TGTGCCAGCAGCTCAAGTACAGGGCCCCGACGCGGCTACACCTTC
CDR3 protein: CASSSSTGPRRGYTF

V gene: TRBV4-2
J gene: TRBJ2-1
clone size: -
D gene: TRBD2
CDR3 DNA: TGTGCCAGCAGCCAAGATAGGCGAGCGGGAGGGATCCACAATGAGCAGTTCTTC
CDR3 protein: CASSQDRRAGGIHNEQFF

V gene: TRBV4-1
J gene: TRBJ1-1
clone size: -
D gene: -
CDR3 DNA: TGCGCCAGCAGCCAAGAGAGGGGGGTTAAGGGGAACACTGAAGCTTTCTTT
CDR3 protein: CASSQERGVKGNTEAFF

V gene: TRBV5-6
J gene: TRBJ1-4
clone size: -
D gene: -
CDR3 DNA: TGTGCCAGCAGGCGGTCTATTAATGAAAAACTGTTTTTT
CDR3 protein: CASRRSINEKLFF

V gene: TRBV9
J gene: TRBJ1-1
clone size: -
D gene: -
CDR3 DNA: TGTGCCAGCAGCGTAGTGGTACAGAGCCCTGAAGCTTTCTTT
CDR3 protein: CASSVVVQSPEAFF

V gene: TRBV6-1
J gene: TRBJ2-1
clone size: once
D gene: TRBD2
CDR3 DNA: TGTGCCAGCAGTTTGCGGGAGGGACACCACAATGAGCAGTTCTTC
CDR3 protein: CASSLREGHHNEQFF

V gene: TRBV5-1
J gene: TRBJ2-5
clone size: -
D gene: TRBD2
CDR3 DNA: TGCGCCAGCAGCTTGAGGCCTAGCGGGAGGGCCTGGGAGACCCAGTACTTC
CDR3 protein: CASSLRPSGRAWETQYF

V gene: TRBV6-1
J gene: TRBJ1-2
clone size: few
D gene: -
CDR3 DNA: TGTGCCAGCAGTGATAAGGGATGGAATGGCTACACCTTC
CDR3 protein: CASSDKGWNGYTF